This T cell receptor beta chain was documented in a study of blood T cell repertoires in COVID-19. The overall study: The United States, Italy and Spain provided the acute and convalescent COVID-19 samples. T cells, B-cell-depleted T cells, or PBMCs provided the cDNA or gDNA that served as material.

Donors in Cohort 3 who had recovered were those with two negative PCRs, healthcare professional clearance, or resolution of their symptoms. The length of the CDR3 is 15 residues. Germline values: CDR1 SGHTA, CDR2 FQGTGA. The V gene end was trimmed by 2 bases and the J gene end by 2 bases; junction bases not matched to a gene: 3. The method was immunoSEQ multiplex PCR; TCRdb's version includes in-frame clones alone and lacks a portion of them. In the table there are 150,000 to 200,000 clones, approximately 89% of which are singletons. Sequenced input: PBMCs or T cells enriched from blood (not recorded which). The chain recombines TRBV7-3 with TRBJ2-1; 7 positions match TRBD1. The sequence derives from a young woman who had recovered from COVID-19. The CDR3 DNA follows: TGTGCCAGCAGCTTAGCAGGGGGAACCTACAATGAGCAGTTCTTC. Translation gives CASSLAGGTYNEQFF.